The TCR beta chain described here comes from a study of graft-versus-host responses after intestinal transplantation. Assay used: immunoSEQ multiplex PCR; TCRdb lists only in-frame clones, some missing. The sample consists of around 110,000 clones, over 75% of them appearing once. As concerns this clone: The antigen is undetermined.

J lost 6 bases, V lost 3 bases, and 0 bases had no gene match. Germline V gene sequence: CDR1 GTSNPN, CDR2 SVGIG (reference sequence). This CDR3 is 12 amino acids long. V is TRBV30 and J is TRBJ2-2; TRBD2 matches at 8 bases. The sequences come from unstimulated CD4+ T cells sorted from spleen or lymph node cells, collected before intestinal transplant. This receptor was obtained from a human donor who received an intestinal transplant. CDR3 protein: CAWRRGAGELFF. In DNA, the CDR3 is TGTGCCTGGAGGCGGGGGGCCGGGGAGCTGTTTTTT.